This TCR beta chain was identified during a study of early T cells in non-severe SARS-CoV-2 infection. Overall study context: Sequencing of bulk RNA from unsorted whole blood was done, without chain pairing. Study-wide results and caveats: CD4 and private specificities were missed by VDJdb matching, which favored anti-spike CD8 responses.

Unique molecular identifiers were added to individual cDNA molecules. TCRdb used MiXCR to reprocess the 5' RACE reads, holding one entry per CDR3 protein. The top ten hold about 4.2% of the sample, which has about 39,000 distinct CDR3 sequences, roughly 6% seen once. J lost 4 bases, V lost 4 bases, and 6 bases had no gene match. The CDR3 is 15 amino acids. This clonotype was seen ten or more times. Antigen specificity is unknown. Source: whole blood, taken at baseline. The sequence came from an adult who was a healthcare worker with PCR-confirmed SARS-CoV-2 infection or an uninfected control (not recorded which). The chain joins TRBV12-3 or TRBV12-4 to TRBJ2-1; TRBD1 matches 8 bases. The CDR3 nucleotides read TGTGCCAGCAGTTCCGACAGGGGCCGATACAATGAGCAGTTCTTC. Protein sequence: CASSSDRGRYNEQFF.